This T cell receptor (beta chain) was identified during a study of response to subunit inactivated influenza vaccine. Findings and caveats of the study: With each seasonal influenza vaccination, the authors suggested, few new T cells are recruited.

From the RT-PCR reads, TCRdb called clonotypes with MiXCR, one entry per CDR3 protein. The sample consists of 600,000 to 700,000 distinct CDR3 sequences, around 13% of them appearing once. The sample holds a few counts of this clonotype. Its antigen is still unknown. The receptor's source is a man aged 50 to 60 who received an inactivated influenza vaccine. Material: PBMCs from blood, obtained roughly 15 days before vaccination.

In DNA, the CDR3 is TGTGCCAGCAGCTTAGCAGATCGGAACACCATATATTTT. Translation: CASSLADRNTIYF. The rearrangement joins TRBV11-2 to TRBJ1-3; D gene ambiguous. The germline gives CDR1 SGHAT, CDR2 FQNNGV. The CDR3 runs 13 residues. Trimming took off 1 base at V and 7 bases at J, with 8 bases between the two ends.